This TCR beta chain was documented in a study of post-analysis software for immune sequencing data. The germline gives CDR1 MNHEY, CDR2 SMNVEV (reference sequence). The ends were cut back, 3 bases at V and 4 bases at J, with 8 bases in the middle. The CDR3 has 13 amino acids. Study conclusions and caveats: Patients carried roughly five TRBV segments more frequently than controls did, and TRBV5-6, TRBV5-1 and TRBV20-1 were among them. For normalized Chao1 diversity, multiple sclerosis patients scored significantly lower than controls did. Analysis by F measure revealed that same-batch samples clustered strongly together.

This clonotype was counted once. Its antigen is unidentified. Unique molecular identifiers were built into the TCR beta cDNA libraries. It was from about 0.94 to 9.7 million T cells that some 470,000 cDNA molecules came. MiXCR, applied by TCRdb to the PCR reads, yields one record per CDR3 protein. The table shows 350,000 to 500,000 distinct CDR3 sequences, with approximately 37% occurring only once. The chain combines TRBV27 with TRBJ2-3, with D hard to call. The sequence derives from a girl aged 2 to 10 with multiple sclerosis. Material for sequencing was blood. CDR3 protein: CASSFLSADTQYF. CDR3 in DNA: TGTGCCAGCAGTTTTCTTTCTGCAGATACGCAGTATTTT.